The entry below gives a single T cell receptor (beta chain) sequence along with its context. Libraries were prepared by immunoSEQ multiplex PCR; TCRdb keeps only in-frame clonotypes and omits some of them. The top ten hold approximately 4.6% of the sample, which has roughly 300,000 clones, 65% to 90% seen once. The sample belongs to a study of blood T cell repertoires in COVID-19. Input material: PBMCs or T cells enriched from blood (not recorded which). This clonotype was sampled from a woman aged 40 to 55 with acute COVID-19.

The CDR3 reads CASSQGGDYEQYF. The CDR3 nucleotides are TGTGCCAGCAGCCAAGGAGGCGACTACGAGCAGTACTTC. The chain carries TRBV14 and TRBJ2-7; D ambiguous. The CDR3 loop spans 13 amino acids. The V gene lost 1 base and the J gene lost 3 bases, with 7 bases spanning the gap. CDR1 and CDR2 (germline): SGHDN, FVKESK.